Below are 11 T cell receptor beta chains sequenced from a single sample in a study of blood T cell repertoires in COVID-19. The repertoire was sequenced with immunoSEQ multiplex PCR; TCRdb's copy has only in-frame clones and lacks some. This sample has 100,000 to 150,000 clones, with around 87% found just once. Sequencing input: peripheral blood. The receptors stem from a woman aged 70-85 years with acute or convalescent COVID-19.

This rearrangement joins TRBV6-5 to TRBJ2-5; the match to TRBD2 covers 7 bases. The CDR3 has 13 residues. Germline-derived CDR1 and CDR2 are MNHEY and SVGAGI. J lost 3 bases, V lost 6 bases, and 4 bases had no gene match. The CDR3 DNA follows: TGTGCCAGCAGGTGGGGGGGGGAAGAGACCCAGTACTTC. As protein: CASRWGGEETQYF.

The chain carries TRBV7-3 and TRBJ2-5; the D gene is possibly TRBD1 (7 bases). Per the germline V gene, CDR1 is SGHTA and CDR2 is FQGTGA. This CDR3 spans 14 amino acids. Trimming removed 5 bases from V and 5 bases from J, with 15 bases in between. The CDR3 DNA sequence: TGTGCCAGCAGCCCCGGAGGGGGCGAGGAGACCCAGTACTTC. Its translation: CASSPGGGEETQYF.

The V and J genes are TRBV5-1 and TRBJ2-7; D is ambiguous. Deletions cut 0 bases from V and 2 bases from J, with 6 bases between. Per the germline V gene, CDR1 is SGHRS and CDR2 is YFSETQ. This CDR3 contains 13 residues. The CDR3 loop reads CASSLELAYEQYF. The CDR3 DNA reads TGCGCCAGCAGCTTGGAGCTAGCCTACGAGCAGTACTTC.

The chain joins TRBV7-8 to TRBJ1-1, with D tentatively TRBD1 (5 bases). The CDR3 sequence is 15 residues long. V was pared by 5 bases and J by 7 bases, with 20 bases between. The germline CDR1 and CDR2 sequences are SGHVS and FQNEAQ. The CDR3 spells CASSPGLWGPNEAFF. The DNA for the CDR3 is TGTGCCAGCAGCCCGGGCCTATGGGGCCCCAATGAAGCTTTCTTT.

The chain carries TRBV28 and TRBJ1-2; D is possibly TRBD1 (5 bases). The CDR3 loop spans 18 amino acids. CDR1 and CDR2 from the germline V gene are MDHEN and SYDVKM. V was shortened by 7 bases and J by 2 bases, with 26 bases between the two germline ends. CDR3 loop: CASIPGSVRTRPNYGYTF. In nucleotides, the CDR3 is TGTGCCAGCATCCCAGGGTCGGTCAGGACCAGGCCAAACTATGGCTACACCTTC.

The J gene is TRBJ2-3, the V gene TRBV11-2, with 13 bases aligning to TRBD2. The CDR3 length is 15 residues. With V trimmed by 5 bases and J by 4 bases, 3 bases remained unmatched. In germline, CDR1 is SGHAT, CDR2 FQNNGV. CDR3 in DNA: TGTGCCAGCAGCCTGACTAGCGGGGGGCCAGATACGCAGTATTTT. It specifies CASSLTSGGPDTQYF. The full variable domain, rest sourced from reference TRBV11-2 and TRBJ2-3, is EAGVAQSPRYKIIEKRQSVAFWCNPISGHATLYWYQQILGQGPKLLIQFQNNGVVDDSQLPKDRFSAERLKGVDSTLKIQPAKLEDSAVYLCASSLTSGGPDTQYFGPGTRLTVL.

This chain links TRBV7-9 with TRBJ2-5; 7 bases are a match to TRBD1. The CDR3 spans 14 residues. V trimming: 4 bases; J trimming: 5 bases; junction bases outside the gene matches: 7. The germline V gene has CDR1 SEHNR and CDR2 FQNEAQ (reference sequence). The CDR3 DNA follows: TGTGCCAGCAGCTCCCTAGGGGGCCGGGAGACCCAGTACTTC. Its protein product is CASSSLGGRETQYF.

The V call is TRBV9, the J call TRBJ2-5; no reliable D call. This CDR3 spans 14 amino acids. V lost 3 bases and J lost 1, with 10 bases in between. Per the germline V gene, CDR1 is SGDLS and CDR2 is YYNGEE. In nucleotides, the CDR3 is TGTGCCAGCAGCGCCCCCCGGAGCCAAGAGACCCAGTACTTC. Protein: CASSAPRSQETQYF. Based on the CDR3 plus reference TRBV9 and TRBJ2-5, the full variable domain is DSGVTQTPKHLITATGQRVTLRCSPRSGDLSVYWYQQSLDQGLQFLIQYYNGEERAKGNILERFSAQQFPDLHSELNLSSLELGDSALYFCASSAPRSQETQYFGPGTRLLVL.

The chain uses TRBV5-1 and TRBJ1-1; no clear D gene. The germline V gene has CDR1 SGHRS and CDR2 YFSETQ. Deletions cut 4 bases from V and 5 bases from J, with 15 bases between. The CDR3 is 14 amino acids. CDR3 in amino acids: CASSPDGELTEAFF. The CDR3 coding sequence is TGCGCCAGCAGCCCGGACGGGGAACTGACTGAAGCTTTCTTT.

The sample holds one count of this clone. The CDR3: CASSPGTSAQYF. CDR3 DNA sequence: TGTGCCAGCAGCCCCGGGACTAGCGCGCAGTATTTT. The rearrangement links TRBV3-1 (or the pseudogene TRBV3-2) to TRBJ2-3; 10 bases are shared with TRBD2. V shed 4 bases, J shed 10 bases, and the junction held 2 bases outside the gene matches. The CDR3 is 12 amino acids. Germline values: CDR1 LGHDT, CDR2 YNNKEL (reference sequence).

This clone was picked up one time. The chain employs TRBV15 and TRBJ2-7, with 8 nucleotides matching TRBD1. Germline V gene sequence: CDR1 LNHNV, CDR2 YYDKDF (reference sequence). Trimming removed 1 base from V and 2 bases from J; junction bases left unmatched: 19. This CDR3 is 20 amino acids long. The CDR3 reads CATSRGREPGDRLRTYEQYF. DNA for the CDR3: TGTGCCACCAGCAGAGGAAGAGAGCCGGGGGACAGGTTGAGGACCTACGAGCAGTACTTC.